A selection of T cell receptor beta chains follows, all from one sample in a study of neurological immune-mediated disorders. TCRdb fed the 5' RACE reads into MiXCR, producing one record per CDR3 protein. The repertoire has about 30,000 distinct CDR3 sequences, approximately 5.2% of them found once; the top ten carry more than 2%. Specimen: CD4+ T cells from blood. The receptor set was obtained from a woman aged 50 to 65 in good health. Both conserved end residues are part of each CDR3.

j_call v_call cdr3_aa
TRBJ1-1 TRBV20-1 CSASHWDTEAFF
TRBJ2-3 TRBV5-1 CASRLGTPDTQYF
TRBJ1-1 TRBV7-9 CASSFRDRAEAFF
TRBJ1-6 TRBV5-6 CASSNPQGQGAFYSPLHF
TRBJ2-5 TRBV20-1 CSANRGIETQYF
TRBJ2-3 TRBV20-1 CSALTSDTQYF
TRBJ2-7 TRBV5-1 CASSLAKGSRDEQYF
TRBJ2-5 TRBV7-9 CASSTGPPWTQYF
TRBJ2-7 TRBV18 CASSPSVPKSSYEQYF
TRBJ1-4 TRBV20-1 CSARDAGTFNEKLFF
TRBJ2-2 TRBV5-1 CASSLGHNTGELFF
TRBJ1-6 TRBV6-1 CASTPTQGLYNSPLHF
TRBJ2-7 TRBV19 CASSPRDGYLAEQYF
TRBJ2-1 TRBV7-2 CASSLVPAGTNYNEQFF
TRBJ2-1 TRBV11-2 CASSVAGGFYNEQFF
TRBJ1-2 TRBV4-3 CASSARQGGGYTF
TRBJ2-2 TRBV2 CASVPGQGANVGNTGELFF
TRBJ1-5 TRBV24-1 CATSDSTKAGQPQHF
TRBJ2-4 TRBV20-1 CSASTTTWENIQYF